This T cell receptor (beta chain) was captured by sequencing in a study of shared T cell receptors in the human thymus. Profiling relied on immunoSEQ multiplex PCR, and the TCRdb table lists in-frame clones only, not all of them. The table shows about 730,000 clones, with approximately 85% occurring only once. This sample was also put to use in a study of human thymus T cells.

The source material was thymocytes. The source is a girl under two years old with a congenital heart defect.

The CDR3 sequence: CASRVRDREGSEAFF. The CDR3 nucleotides are TGTGCCAGCAGGGTGCGGGACAGGGAGGGGTCTGAAGCTTTCTTT. The rearrangement links TRBV27 to TRBJ1-1, with 9 bases that match TRBD1. V shed 6 bases and J 6 bases; nucleotides not matched to a gene: 11. The CDR3 length is 15 residues. CDR1 is MNHEY, CDR2 SMNVEV, per germline (reference sequence).